This T cell receptor (beta chain) was found in a study of T cell responses to AZD1222 COVID-19 vaccine. Whole-study results and caveats: Mostly white British, mostly female donors; authors suggested clonal diversity may be underestimated.

TCRdb keeps only in-frame clones here, not all; method: immunoSEQ multiplex PCR. This sample has about 180,000 clones, with around nine tenths found just once. Germline values: CDR1 LNHDA, CDR2 SQIVND (reference sequence). V lost 2 bases and J lost 8, with 9 bases in between. This CDR3 is 12 amino acids long. In regard to this clone: Antigen specificity is unknown.

The specimen was peripheral blood, collected 28 days after the second AZD1222 dose. This sequence joins TRBV19 and TRBJ1-2; D uncertain. The TCR sequence derives from an adult who received the AZD1222 COVID-19 vaccine. The CDR3 DNA is TGTGCCAGTAGTATAAGCAGTTGGGGCTACACCTTC. It specifies CASSISSWGYTF.